This T cell receptor beta chain was profiled in a study of blood T cell repertoires in COVID-19. About the study: In each case, the material was cDNA or gDNA derived from T cells, B-cell-depleted T cells, or PBMCs.

Libraries were prepared by immunoSEQ multiplex PCR; TCRdb keeps only in-frame clonotypes and omits some of them. This sample has 200,000 to 250,000 clones, with about 86% found just once. This clone was seen more than once but under ten times. Germline CDR1 and CDR2: SGHKS and YYEKEE (reference sequence). There are 13 residues in the CDR3. The V and J ends lost 4 bases and 7 bases, in that order; junction bases with no gene match: 5. The chain couples TRBV5-5 to TRBJ1-2; TRBD1 matches at 9 bases. The source material was peripheral blood. The receptor was isolated from a woman between 45 and 65 years old with COVID-19, enrolled during active disease. This chain's CDR3 is CASSRTGASGYTF. Written as DNA, the CDR3 is TGTGCCAGCAGCCGGACAGGGGCGTCTGGCTACACCTTC.